What follows describes a single TCR beta chain. What it binds is not known. Via 5' RACE with UMI labels, TRB cDNA libraries were prepared. TCRdb reworked the 5' RACE reads into one entry per CDR3 protein, no DNA. Seen in this sample are 70,000 to 95,000 distinct CDR3 sequences; the ten most common clones hold about 1.5%. These data come from a study of CXCR3-negative and CXCR3-positive naive CD8 T cells. Definition of naive CD8+ T cells rested on a CD45RO-CCR7+CD27+CD95- profile. Whole-study findings and limits: Similar levels of surface CD5 were seen between naive subsets; TCR strength was inferred from TRB CDR3 properties. Memory CD8+ T cell repertoires were far less diverse than both naive subsets.

Germline-derived CDR1 and CDR2 are SEHNR and FQNEAQ (reference sequence). The CDR3 runs 15 residues. The chain combines TRBV7-9 with TRBJ2-7; the D call of TRBD1 rests on TCRdb alone, since no DNA is present to check it. The sequencing input was naive CXCR3- CD8+ T cells from blood. Sample subset: CD45RO-CCR7+CD27+CD95- naive CD8+ T cells lacking CXCR3 (TNR3-). The receptor's source is a human donor in good health. Some clones in this sample may be carry-over from other donors' samples. This CDR3 is CASSQAGQISYEQYF.